This T cell receptor (beta chain) was sequenced during a study of shared clonotypes between healthy human individuals. Per germline, CDR1 SGHRS and CDR2 YFSETQ. CDR3 length: 15 residues. Trimming at V came to 0 bases and at J to 2 bases, leaving 5 bases not matched to a gene. Assay: immunoSEQ multiplex PCR; the TCRdb copy retains only in-frame clones and omits some. The sample shows 2 million or so clones, 85% to 95% of them seen only once. The TCR originated in a man in his late teens or twenties in good health. The chain joins TRBV5-1 to TRBJ2-7; the match to TRBD1 covers 7 bases. The source material was naive CD4+ T cells sorted from blood. Subset of the sample: CD45RA+ positively selected. CDR3 nucleotides: TGCGCCAGCAGCTTGGCAGGGGGACCTACCTACGAGCAGTACTTC. Encoded protein: CASSLAGGPTYEQYF.